The following is a T cell receptor beta chain sequence with its context. What antigen it recognizes has not been identified. There are no base qualities to consult, and no much larger clone falls within one base. The immunoSEQ Assay, a bias-controlled multiplex PCR, was used to amplify TCRbeta CDR3 regions from genomic DNA. Per the original workflow: The number of nucleated cells in each sample was estimated by amplification of reference gene primers within the assay. To quantify the absolute abundance of each unique TCRbeta CDR3 rearrangement, sequence reads were collapsed and filtered. Productive Simpson clonality was computed per sample as the square root of Simpson's diversity index over productive rearrangements. Entries here come from immuneACCESS through TCRdb and include only in-frame sequences with V and J called. Some clones fail to appear in such tables; in the studies checked, an unresolved V gene covers under half of the shortfall, and the cause of the remainder is unknown. From that table come the V and J calls and clone size; the DNA was used to work out D and trimming. For this sample there are around 250,000 clones; roughly 90% appear just once. The ten largest clones take up 4.1% of the sample.

This sample is drawn from a study of blood T cell repertoires in COVID-19 (dated by TCRdb to 2018 to 2020). Study-wide context: The collaborator samples originated in the United States, Italy and Spain and spanned the acute and convalescent phases of COVID-19. Deeply sampled blood TCRbeta repertoires from subjects exposed to, actively infected with, or recovered from COVID-19 were included in the dataset. The prospective study material was composed of cDNA or gDNA derived from T cells, B-cell-depleted T cells, or PBMCs. Sample metadata almost always included a de-identified subject ID, COVID-19 status, age in years and sex. HLA class I and class II types, where available, came from metadata supplied by the sample provider rather than from assay-based typing. Samples came from the ongoing ImmuneRACE study (first 160 participants) plus 1,254 subjects from 6 global collaborators. The repertoires were released in a freely available public database meant as a resource for research on the immune response to SARS-CoV-2.

From a lookup of the germline V gene, CDR1 and CDR2 are MDHEN and SYDVKM. V is trimmed back by 5 bases and J by 8 bases, and the junction contains 8 bases that no gene match accounts for. The CDR3 has 14 amino acids, counting the end cysteine and phenylalanine. The kept DNA is CDR3 alone, 42 bases in frame from the first base. Participants in the prospective study were aged about 18 to 95 years, lived in 24 United States geographic areas, and enrolled through a virtual design. In the prospective study, cohorts were assigned on the basis of participant-reported clinical history obtained from a screening survey and a study questionnaire. Recovered participants in ImmuneRACE Cohort 3 were defined as having two consecutive negative NP/OP PCR tests, clearance from a healthcare professional, or resolution of symptoms. In the prospective study, mobile phlebotomists collected whole blood, serum and a nasopharyngeal or oropharyngeal swab from each participant. Participants in the prospective study had the option to provide additional blood draws and questionnaires over an approximately 2-month period. Blood samples from the prospective study were shipped frozen or at room temperature prior to DNA extraction.

Here is what the overall study found, with its caveats: The quantity of clinical and demographic metadata differed by source and by participant and was supplied without curation.

Sequenced sample: PBMCs or T cells enriched from blood (not recorded which). The rearranged segments are TRBV28 and TRBJ2-3; a stretch of 9 junction bases matches TRBD1. The origin of this receptor is a woman in her 30s who had recovered from COVID-19. The DNA is as follows: TGTGCCAGCAGTCTCGGACAGGGGAAAGTTACGCAGTATTTT. This gives the protein CASSLGQGKVTQYF.